This TCR beta chain was observed in a study of blood T cell repertoires in COVID-19. Study background: Sites across the United States, Italy and Spain contributed samples from acute and convalescent COVID-19. PBMCs, B-cell-depleted T cells, or T cells were the source of the cDNA or gDNA that made up the material.

There are 14 residues in the CDR3. CDR1 is SGHTA, CDR2 FQGTGA, per germline. V was pared by 2 bases and J by 1 base, with 8 bases between. This clone was observed once. In the original processing: Researchers report that nucleated cell counts were estimated from reference gene primer amplification. Sequencing used immunoSEQ multiplex PCR; TCRdb keeps in-frame clones, though not all of them. That table gives V, J and clone size, and the DNA gave D and trimming. This table holds tens of thousands of clones, 82% found once. The sample taken for sequencing was peripheral blood. This sequence originates from a woman aged 60-75 years with acute or convalescent COVID-19. The V call is TRBV7-3, the J call TRBJ1-1; D remains unclear. In nucleotides, the CDR3 is TGTGCCAGCAGCTTAGCGGGCGGGAACACTGAAGCTTTCTTT. Residues: CASSLAGGNTEAFF.